The 24 T cell receptor beta chains below all came from one sample that was sequenced in a study of molecular identifiers for immune sequencing clone quantification. TCRdb reprocessed the PCR reads via MiXCR and lists one record per CDR3 protein. Found here are around 480,000 distinct CDR3 sequences, about 25% of them singletons; the top ten hold roughly 0.77%. Material for sequencing was naive CD8+ T cells from blood, with Jurkat cell RNA spiked in. The subset denotes: FACS-sorted CD8+CD4-CCR7+CD45RA+ naive T cells. The receptors come from a human donor in good health. Some libraries in this study had Jurkat cell RNA spiked in.

Only a few counts were recorded for this clonotype. V gene TRBV27 combines with J gene TRBJ2-7; 7 nucleotides match TRBD1. This CDR3 has 16 residues. Unmatched junction bases numbered 9, after V lost 0 bases and J lost 4 bases. Per germline, CDR1 MNHEY and CDR2 SMNVEV (reference sequence). CDR3 amino acids: CASSLSSTGAGYEQYF. The CDR3 nucleotides are TGTGCCAGCAGTTTATCGAGTACAGGGGCTGGTTACGAGCAGTACTTC.

This clonotype came up many times. The rearrangement joins TRBV5-1 to TRBJ1-1; D call uncertain. Germline V CDR1 and CDR2: SGHRS, YFSETQ. The V end lost 2 bases, the J end lost 0 bases, and 5 bases lay between the germline ends. CDR3 length equals 13 residues. The CDR3 loop reads CASSFRLNTEAFF. CDR3 in DNA: TGCGCCAGCAGCTTCAGATTGAACACTGAAGCTTTCTTT.

This clonotype appeared a few times. This chain connects TRBV18 to TRBJ1-1; the D gene is possibly TRBD1 (5 bases). The germline gives CDR1 KGHSH, CDR2 LQKENI. Deletions cut 8 bases from V and 6 bases from J, with 16 bases between. The CDR3 consists of 13 residues. Here the CDR3 reads CASIGGVRAEAFF. The CDR3 DNA follows: TGTGCCAGCATCGGGGGGGTCAGGGCTGAAGCTTTCTTT.

In its sample, this clonotype was seen once. This clone may be a read error of a much larger clone one base away. The V gene is TRBV7-2, the J gene TRBJ1-4; perhaps TRBD1 as D (6 bases). CDR1 is SGHTA, CDR2 FQGNSA, per germline. Trimming stripped 4 bases from V and 7 bases from J, with 13 bases between. This CDR3 has 14 residues. The CDR3 nucleotides are TGTGCCAGCAGCTCCAGGAGGGGGGGTGAAAAACTGTTTTTT. Its translation: CASSSRRGGEKLFF. Full variable domain (missing parts from reference TRBV7-2 and TRBJ1-4): GAGVSQSPSNKVTEKGKDVELRCDPISGHTALYWYRQSLGQGLEFLIYFQGNSAPDKSGLPSDRFSAERTGGSVSTLTIQRTQQEDSAVYLCASSSRRGGEKLFFGSGTQLSVL.

The chain combines TRBV28 with TRBJ1-2, with D perhaps matching TRBD1 (6 bases). Germline V gene data show CDR1 as MDHEN and CDR2 as SYDVKM. This CDR3 has 14 amino acids. Trimming took 3 bases from V and 2 from J, leaving 10 bases between them. The DNA for the CDR3 is TGTGCCAGCAGTTTTAGGGGGGAAAACTATGGCTACACCTTC. Residues: CASSFRGENYGYTF.

In this sample, this clonotype turned up a few times. The rearrangement links TRBV13 to TRBJ2-7, with 14 bases aligning to TRBD2. Germline lookup yields CDR1 PRHDT and CDR2 FYEKMQ (reference sequence). The CDR3 consists of 17 residues. J lost 3 bases, V lost 5 bases, and 9 bases had no gene match. CDR3 loop: CASSGEAGTSGSYEQYF. CDR3 nucleotides: TGTGCCAGCAGCGGGGAAGCAGGGACTAGCGGGAGCTACGAGCAGTACTTC.

The chain links TRBV20-1 to TRBJ2-7; D is unclear. Germline CDR1 is DFQATT and CDR2 is SNEGSKA (reference sequence). V shed 6 bases and J shed 3 bases, with 12 bases lying between them. CDR3 length: 12 amino acids. In DNA, the CDR3 is TGCAGTGCAGCCCGTCGCGGCTACGAGCAGTACTTC. Translation gives CSAARRGYEQYF.

On this clonotype itself: A much larger clone is a single base away; this may be a read error. This chain connects TRBV7-6 to TRBJ2-5; D tentatively fits TRBD1 or TRBD2 (5 bases each). Trimming left V 3 bases short and J 2 bases short, with 13 bases between. The germline V gene has CDR1 SGHVS and CDR2 FNYEAQ. CDR3 size: 15 residues. The CDR3 is CASSLDWGLQETQYF. CDR3 bases: TGTGCCAGCAGCTTGGACTGGGGCCTGCAAGAGACCCAGTACTTC.

In this sample, this clonotype turned up once. The rearrangement uses TRBV10-3 and TRBJ2-1; 10 nucleotides line up with TRBD1. V dropped 10 bases and J dropped 9; count of bases not matched to a gene: 9. The CDR3 loop spans 13 amino acids. The germline V gene has CDR1 ENHRY and CDR2 SYGVKD. The CDR3 protein is CANSGQGDSEQFF. CDR3 nucleotides: TGTGCCAACTCCGGACAGGGGGACAGTGAGCAGTTCTTC.

This rearrangement joins TRBV5-6 to TRBJ2-3, with TRBD2 as a possible D gene (5 bases). CDR3 length: 20 amino acids. Germline assignment: CDR1 SGHDT and CDR2 YYEEEE. Trimming stripped 0 bases from V and 4 bases from J, with 27 bases between. CDR3 sequence reads: CASSLDPLAPGFFFADTQYF. The CDR3 DNA reads as TGTGCCAGCAGCTTGGACCCTTTAGCGCCCGGTTTTTTCTTTGCAGATACGCAGTATTTT.

The chain employs TRBV6-6 and TRBJ2-1; D may match TRBD1 or TRBD2 (6 bases each). This CDR3 spans 16 amino acids. CDR1 and CDR2 from the germline V gene are MNHNY and SVGAGI (reference sequence). V was cut by 0 bases and J by 1 base, with 10 bases left in between. The CDR3 spells CASSYSTGRSYNEQFF. The DNA for the CDR3 is TGTGCCAGCAGTTACTCAACAGGGAGGTCCTACAATGAGCAGTTCTTC.

In its sample, this clonotype was seen a few times. The CDR3, as DNA: TGTGCCAGTAGCATCGGGAGCCGGGGCAATCAGCCCCAGCATTTT. Its translation: CASSIGSRGNQPQHF. The rearrangement joins TRBV19 to TRBJ1-5; D is uncertain. Trimming took 6 bases from V and 2 from J, leaving 14 bases between them. Per germline, CDR1 LNHDA and CDR2 SQIVND (reference sequence). This CDR3 has 15 residues.

On this clonotype: A single base separates this from a much larger clone, so it may be a read error. The chain uses TRBV12-3 or TRBV12-4 and TRBJ1-2; tentatively, D is TRBD1 (6 bases). The V end was cut by 6 bases, the J end by 10 bases, with 27 bases between. This CDR3 is 16 amino acids long. The CDR3: CASSHAQGRIDDVYTF. In DNA, the CDR3 is TGTGCCAGCAGCCATGCCCAGGGGAGGATTGACGATGTCTACACCTTC.

This clonotype occurred a few times. CDR3 region: CASSTKGVLNTEAFF. In DNA form, the CDR3 reads TGTGCCAGCAGCACCAAGGGGGTTCTGAACACTGAAGCTTTCTTT. The chain carries TRBV13 and TRBJ1-1; weak D call: TRBD1 (6 bases). This CDR3 has 15 amino acids. Trimming took off 5 bases at V and 0 bases at J, with 13 bases between the two ends. CDR1 is PRHDT, CDR2 FYEKMQ, per germline (reference sequence). The full variable domain, its missing parts supplied by reference TRBV13 and TRBJ1-1, is AAGVIQSPRHLIKEKRETATLKCYPIPRHDTVYWYQQGPGQDPQFLISFYEKMQSDKGSIPDRFSAQQFSDYHSELNMSSLELGDSALYFCASSTKGVLNTEAFFGQGTRLTVV.

This chain uses TRBV6-1 with TRBJ2-7; 8 nucleotides match TRBD1. V lost 6 bases to trimming and J lost 4 bases; unmatched junction nucleotides: 2. The CDR3 totals 12 residues. Per germline, CDR1 MNHNS and CDR2 SASEGT. The CDR3 DNA reads TGTGCCAGCAGGGACAGGGCATACGAGCAGTACTTC. It encodes CASRDRAYEQYF.

This clonotype was counted only a few times. V gene TRBV4-3 combines with J gene TRBJ2-3, with D maybe TRBD2 (7 bases). Per the germline V gene, CDR1 is LGHNA and CDR2 is YSLEER. Deletions cut 0 bases from V and 6 bases from J, with 19 bases between. The CDR3 is 17 residues long. The CDR3 nucleotides read TGCGCCAGCAGCCAAGATGGGGGGGCCAGGCCGGGGGATACGCAGTATTTT. Protein sequence: CASSQDGGARPGDTQYF.

To note about this clonotype: A much larger clonotype is one base distant, so this may be a read error. V and J are TRBV7-2 and TRBJ2-7; 8 bases align to TRBD2. Germline values: CDR1 SGHTA, CDR2 FQGNSA. This CDR3 is 15 amino acids long. The J segment lost 8 bases and the V segment lost 4 bases, leaving 13 bases of the junction unmatched. The CDR3 DNA reads TGTGCCAGCAGCTGGGTCGGGGGGGAGTTGAACAAGCAGTACTTC. It yields the protein CASSWVGGELNKQYF.

In the case of this clonotype: A much larger clone is a single base away; this may be a read error. The genes are TRBV7-9 and TRBJ2-7; 9 bases fit TRBD1. CDR3 length: 12 residues. Germline-derived CDR1 and CDR2 are SEHNR and FQNEAQ (reference sequence). The CDR3 sequence is CASNTGGYEQCF. The CDR3, as DNA: TGTGCCAGCAACACAGGGGGCTACGAGCAGTGCTTC.

This clonotype came up many times. The V gene is TRBV6-6, the J gene TRBJ1-2; 7 bases are shared with TRBD1. Per germline, CDR1 MNHNY and CDR2 SVGAGI (reference sequence). Losses at the gene ends were 0 bases for V and 5 bases for J; bases not matched to a gene: 15. This CDR3 comprises 18 residues. The CDR3 sequence: CASSYSIPNQGVEYGYTF. DNA for the CDR3: TGTGCCAGCAGTTACTCGATACCCAATCAGGGGGTTGAGTATGGCTACACCTTC.

There are many counts of this clonotype. The V and J genes are TRBV28 and TRBJ1-1, with 9 bases matching TRBD1. J lost 5 bases, V lost 5 bases, and 6 bases had no gene match. The germline V gene has CDR1 MDHEN and CDR2 SYDVKM. The CDR3 is 14 residues long. CDR3 bases: TGTGCCAGCAGTGCCGGGACAGGGAGGACTGAAGCTTTCTTT. Translation: CASSAGTGRTEAFF. Looking up the rest from reference TRBV28 and TRBJ1-1 gives the full variable domain: DVKVTQSSRYLVKRTGEKVFLECVQDMDHENMFWYRQDPGLGLRLIYFSYDVKMKEKGDIPEGYSVSREKKERFSLILESASTNQTSMYLCASSAGTGRTEAFFGQGTRLTVV.

In its sample, this clonotype was seen a few times. The V and J genes are TRBV6-2 or TRBV6-3 and TRBJ2-3, with no clear D. The germline CDR1 and CDR2 sequences are MNHEY and SVGEGT. The length of the CDR3 is 16 residues. Trimming removed 1 base from V and 1 base from J, with 12 bases in between. The CDR3 DNA reads as TGTGCCAGCAGTTACTTTCGGGCAGGTGGCACAGATACGCAGTATTTT. It codes for CASSYFRAGGTDTQYF.

The chain is built from TRBV20-1 and TRBJ2-3; perhaps TRBD2 as D (5 bases). V dropped 5 bases and J dropped 2 bases, with 8 bases sitting between them. This CDR3 has 12 amino acids. Germline V gene sequence: CDR1 DFQATT, CDR2 SNEGSKA (reference sequence). CDR3 region: CSARGATDTQYF. CDR3 nucleotide sequence: TGCAGTGCTCGGGGAGCCACAGATACGCAGTATTTT.

The gene calls are TRBV7-9 and TRBJ2-3; 9 bases are a match to TRBD1. The trim removed 5 bases at V and 2 bases at J, leaving 11 bases unmatched. CDR3 length equals 17 residues. Per germline, CDR1 SEHNR and CDR2 FQNEAQ (reference sequence). CDR3 in amino acids: CASSPSATGGSTDTQYF. In nucleotides, the CDR3 is TGTGCCAGCAGCCCATCCGCCACAGGGGGCTCCACAGATACGCAGTATTTT.

This clonotype was recorded many times. This chain joins TRBV29-1 and TRBJ2-3; 9 bases match TRBD2. The junction had 14 bases not matched to a gene; V was cut back by 7 bases and J by 3 bases. This CDR3 comprises 16 residues. Germline V CDR1 and CDR2: SQVTM, ANQGSEA. The CDR3 DNA reads TGCAGCGCTGAGGCCAGTTTTAGCGGGAGAACAGATACGCAGTATTTT. Translated: CSAEASFSGRTDTQYF.